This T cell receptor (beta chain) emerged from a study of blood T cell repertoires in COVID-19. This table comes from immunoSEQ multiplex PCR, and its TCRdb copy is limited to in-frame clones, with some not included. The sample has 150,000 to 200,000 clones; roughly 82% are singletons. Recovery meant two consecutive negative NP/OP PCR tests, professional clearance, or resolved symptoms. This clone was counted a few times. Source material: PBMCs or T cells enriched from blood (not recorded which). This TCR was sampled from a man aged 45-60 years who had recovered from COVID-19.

CDR3 region: CASSRAGGMPGYYGYTF. CDR3 sequence (DNA): TGTGCCAGCAGCCGGGCCGGGGGTATGCCGGGCTACTATGGCTACACCTTC. The chain uses TRBV7-9 and TRBJ1-2, with a weak D call TRBD1 (5 bases). Germline V gene data show CDR1 as SEHNR and CDR2 as FQNEAQ (reference sequence). The CDR3 totals 17 residues. Deletions cut 5 bases from V and 3 bases from J, with 22 bases between.